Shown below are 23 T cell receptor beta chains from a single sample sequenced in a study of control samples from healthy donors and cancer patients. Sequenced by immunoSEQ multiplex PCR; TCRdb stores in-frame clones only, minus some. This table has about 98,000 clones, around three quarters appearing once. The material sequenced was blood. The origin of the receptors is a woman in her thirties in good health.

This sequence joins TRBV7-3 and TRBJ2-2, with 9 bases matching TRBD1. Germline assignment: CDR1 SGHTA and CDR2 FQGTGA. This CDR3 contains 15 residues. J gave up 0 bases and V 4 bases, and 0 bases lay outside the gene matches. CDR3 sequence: CASSWTGANTGELFF. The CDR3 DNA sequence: TGTGCCAGCAGCTGGACAGGGGCGAACACCGGGGAGCTGTTTTTT.

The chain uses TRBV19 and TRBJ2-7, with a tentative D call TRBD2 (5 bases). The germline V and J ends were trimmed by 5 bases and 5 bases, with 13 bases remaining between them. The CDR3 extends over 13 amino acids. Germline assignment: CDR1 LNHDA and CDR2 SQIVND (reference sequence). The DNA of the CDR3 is TGTGCCAGTAGTGGATTAGGGAGCCACGAGCAGTACTTC. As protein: CASSGLGSHEQYF. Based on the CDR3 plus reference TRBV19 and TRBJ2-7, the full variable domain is DGGITQSPKYLFRKEGQNVTLSCEQNLNHDAMYWYRQDPGQGLRLIYYSQIVNDFQKGDIAEGYSVSREKKESFPLTVTSAQKNPTAFYLCASSGLGSHEQYFGPGTRLTVT.

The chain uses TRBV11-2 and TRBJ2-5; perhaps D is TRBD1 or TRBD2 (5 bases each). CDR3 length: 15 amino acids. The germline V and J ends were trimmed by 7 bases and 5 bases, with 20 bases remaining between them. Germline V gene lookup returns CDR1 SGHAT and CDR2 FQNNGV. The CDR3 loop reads CASNFRRDPRETQYF. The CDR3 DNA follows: TGTGCCAGCAATTTTCGCAGGGACCCCCGGGAGACCCAGTACTTC.

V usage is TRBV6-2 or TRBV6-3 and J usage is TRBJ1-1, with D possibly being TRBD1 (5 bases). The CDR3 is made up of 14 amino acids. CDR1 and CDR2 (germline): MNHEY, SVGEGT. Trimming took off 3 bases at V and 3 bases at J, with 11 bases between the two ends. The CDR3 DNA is TGTGCCAGCAGTTATGACTGGGGGGACACTGAAGCTTTCTTT. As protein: CASSYDWGDTEAFF.

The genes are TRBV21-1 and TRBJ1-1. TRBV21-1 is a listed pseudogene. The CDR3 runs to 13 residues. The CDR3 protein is CASSRRVFTEAFF. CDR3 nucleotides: TGTGCCAGCAGCAGGAGGGTATTCACTGAAGCTTTCTTT.

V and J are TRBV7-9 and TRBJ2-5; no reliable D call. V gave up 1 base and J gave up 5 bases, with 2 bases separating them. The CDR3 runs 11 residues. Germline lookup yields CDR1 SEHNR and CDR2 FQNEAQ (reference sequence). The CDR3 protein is CASSLVETQYF. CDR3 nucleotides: TGTGCCAGCAGCTTAGTCGAGACCCAGTACTTC. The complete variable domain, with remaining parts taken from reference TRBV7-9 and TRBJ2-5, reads DTGVSQNPRHKITKRGQNVTFRCDPISEHNRLYWYRQTLGQGPEFLTYFQNEAQLEKSRLLSDRFSAERPKGSFSTLEIQRTEQGDSAMYLCASSLVETQYFGPGTRLLVL.

CDR3 nucleotide sequence: TGCAGTGCTAGTACAGGGGCGAACACCGGGGAGCTGTTTTTT. Residues: CSASTGANTGELFF. The chain is built from TRBV20-1 and TRBJ2-2, with 7 bases lining up with TRBD1. This CDR3 spans 14 amino acids. The V gene's germline CDR1 is DFQATT and CDR2 SNEGSKA (reference sequence). The V and J ends lost 3 bases and 0 bases, in that order; junction bases with no gene match: 1.

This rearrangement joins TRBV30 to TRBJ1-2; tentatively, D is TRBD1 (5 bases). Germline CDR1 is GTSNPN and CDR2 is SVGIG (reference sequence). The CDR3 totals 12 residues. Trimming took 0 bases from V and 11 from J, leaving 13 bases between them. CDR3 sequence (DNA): TGTGCCTGGAGTGTGAGCCAGGGAAGGTACACCTTC. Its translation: CAWSVSQGRYTF.

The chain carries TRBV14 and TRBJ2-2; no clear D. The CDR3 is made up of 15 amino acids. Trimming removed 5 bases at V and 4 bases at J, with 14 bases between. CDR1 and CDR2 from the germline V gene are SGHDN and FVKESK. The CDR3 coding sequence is TGTGCCAGCAGCTTAGCTGGTGGGGTCACCGGGGAGCTGTTTTTT. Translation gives CASSLAGGVTGELFF.

DNA of the CDR3: TGTGCCAGCAGCTTGCGGGGACAGGGACGGAACACCATATATTTT. Translation gives CASSLRGQGRNTIYF. This chain joins TRBV5-8 and TRBJ1-3; 9 positions match TRBD1. J lost 7 bases, V lost 1 base, and 6 bases had no gene match. Germline V gene sequence: CDR1 SGHTS, CDR2 YDEGEE. CDR3 length: 15 residues.

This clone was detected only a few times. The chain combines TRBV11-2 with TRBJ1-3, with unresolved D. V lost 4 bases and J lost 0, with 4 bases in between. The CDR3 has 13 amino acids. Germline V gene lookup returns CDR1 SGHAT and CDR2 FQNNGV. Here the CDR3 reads CASSYFSGNTIYF. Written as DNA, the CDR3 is TGTGCCAGCAGCTACTTCTCTGGAAACACCATATATTTT.

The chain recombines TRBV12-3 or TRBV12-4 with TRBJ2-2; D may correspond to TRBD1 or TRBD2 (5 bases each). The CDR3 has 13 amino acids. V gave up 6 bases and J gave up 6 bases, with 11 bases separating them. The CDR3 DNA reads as TGTGCCAGCAGCCAAGAGGGGCCCGGGGAGCTGTTTTTT. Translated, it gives CASSQEGPGELFF.

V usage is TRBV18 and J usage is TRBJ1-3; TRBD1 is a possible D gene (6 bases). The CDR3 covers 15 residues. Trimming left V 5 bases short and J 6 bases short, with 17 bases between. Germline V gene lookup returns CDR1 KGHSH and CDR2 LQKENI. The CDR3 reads CASSVRQVKANTIYF. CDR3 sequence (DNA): TGTGCCAGCTCAGTACGACAGGTTAAAGCAAACACCATATATTTT.

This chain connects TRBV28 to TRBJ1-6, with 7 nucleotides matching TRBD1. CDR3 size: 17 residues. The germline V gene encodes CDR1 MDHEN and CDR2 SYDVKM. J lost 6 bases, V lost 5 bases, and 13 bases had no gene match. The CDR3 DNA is TGTGCCAGCAGTACCCGACAGGGCTGGATTACTAATTCACCCCTCCACTTT. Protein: CASSTRQGWITNSPLHF.

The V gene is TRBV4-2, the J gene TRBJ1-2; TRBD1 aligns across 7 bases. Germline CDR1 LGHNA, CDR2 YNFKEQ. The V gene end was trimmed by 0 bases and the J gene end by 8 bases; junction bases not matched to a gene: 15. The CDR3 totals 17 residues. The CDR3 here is CASSQDHRTGPQGGYTF. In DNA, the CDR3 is TGTGCCAGCAGCCAAGACCACCGGACGGGGCCACAGGGGGGCTACACCTTC.

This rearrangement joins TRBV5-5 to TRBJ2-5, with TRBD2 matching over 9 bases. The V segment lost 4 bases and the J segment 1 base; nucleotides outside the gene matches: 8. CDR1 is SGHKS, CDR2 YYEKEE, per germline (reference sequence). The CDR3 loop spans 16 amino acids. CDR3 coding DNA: TGTGCCAGCAGCCACGGGGTAGCGGGGGCCCAAGAGACCCAGTACTTC. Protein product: CASSHGVAGAQETQYF.

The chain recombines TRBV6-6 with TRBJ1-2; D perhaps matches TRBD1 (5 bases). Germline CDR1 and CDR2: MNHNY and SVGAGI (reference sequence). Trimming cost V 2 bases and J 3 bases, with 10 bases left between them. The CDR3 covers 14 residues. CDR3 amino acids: CASSYPGGDYGYTF. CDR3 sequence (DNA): TGTGCCAGCAGTTACCCTGGGGGGGACTATGGCTACACCTTC.

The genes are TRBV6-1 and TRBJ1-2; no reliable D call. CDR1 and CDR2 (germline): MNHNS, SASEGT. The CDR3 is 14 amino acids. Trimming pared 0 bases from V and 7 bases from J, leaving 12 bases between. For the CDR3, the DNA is TGTGCCAGCAGTGAAGCACGTCAGCATAGTGGCTACACCTTC. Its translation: CASSEARQHSGYTF.

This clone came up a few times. The CDR3 DNA reads as TGTGCCAGCACCCCCCCCGACACAGATACGCAGTATTTT. The encoded protein is CASTPPDTDTQYF. The rearrangement links TRBV12-3 or TRBV12-4 to TRBJ2-3; D is undetermined. The V end was cut by 7 bases, the J end by 2 bases, with 10 bases between. The CDR3 loop spans 13 amino acids.

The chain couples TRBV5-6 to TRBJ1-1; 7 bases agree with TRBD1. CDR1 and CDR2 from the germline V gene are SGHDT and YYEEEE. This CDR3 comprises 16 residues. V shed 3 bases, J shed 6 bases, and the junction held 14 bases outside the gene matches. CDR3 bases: TGTGCCAGCAGCTATACAGGGGTGGGTGACTCCGCTGAAGCTTTCTTT. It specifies CASSYTGVGDSAEAFF.

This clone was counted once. Written as DNA, the CDR3 is TGCGCCAGCAGCGATGGGGGACCAAACAATGAGCAGTTCTTC. Translating it yields CASSDGGPNNEQFF. The genes are TRBV10-1 and TRBJ2-1; TRBD1 or TRBD2 may be the D gene (5 bases each). CDR3 length equals 14 residues. CDR1 and CDR2 (germline): WNHNN, SYGVQD (reference sequence). V was shortened by 6 bases and J by 5 bases, with 14 bases between the two germline ends.

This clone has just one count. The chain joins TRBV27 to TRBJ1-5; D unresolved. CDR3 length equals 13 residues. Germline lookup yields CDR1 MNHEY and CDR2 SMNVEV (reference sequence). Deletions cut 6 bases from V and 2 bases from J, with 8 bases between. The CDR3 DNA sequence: TGTGCCAGCAGCCGGGAAGGCAATCAGCCCCAGCATTTT. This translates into CASSREGNQPQHF.

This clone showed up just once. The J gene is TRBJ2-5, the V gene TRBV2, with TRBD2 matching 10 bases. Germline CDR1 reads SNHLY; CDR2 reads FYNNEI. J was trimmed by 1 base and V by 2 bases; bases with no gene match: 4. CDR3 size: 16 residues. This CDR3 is CASSEISGGAQETQYF. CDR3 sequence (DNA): TGTGCCAGCAGTGAAATCAGCGGGGGGGCCCAAGAGACCCAGTACTTC.